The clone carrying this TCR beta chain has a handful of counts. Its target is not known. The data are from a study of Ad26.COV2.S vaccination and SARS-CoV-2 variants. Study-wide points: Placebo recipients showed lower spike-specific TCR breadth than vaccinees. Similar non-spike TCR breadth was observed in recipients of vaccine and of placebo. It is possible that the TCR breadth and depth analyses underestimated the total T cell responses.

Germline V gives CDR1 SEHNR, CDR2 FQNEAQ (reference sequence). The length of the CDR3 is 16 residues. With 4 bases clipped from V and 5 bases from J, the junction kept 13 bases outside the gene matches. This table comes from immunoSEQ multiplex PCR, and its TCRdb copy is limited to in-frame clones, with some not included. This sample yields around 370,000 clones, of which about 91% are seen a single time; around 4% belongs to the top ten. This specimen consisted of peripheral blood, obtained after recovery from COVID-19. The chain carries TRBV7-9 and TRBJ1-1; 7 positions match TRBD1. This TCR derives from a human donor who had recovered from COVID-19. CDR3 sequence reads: CASSSDNRGRRTEAFF. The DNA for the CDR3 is TGTGCCAGCAGCTCCGACAACAGGGGTCGGAGGACTGAAGCTTTCTTT.